Presented here are 9 T cell receptor beta chains from one specimen sequenced in a study of blood T cell repertoires in COVID-19. TCRdb keeps only in-frame clones here, not all; method: immunoSEQ multiplex PCR. The repertoire holds tens of thousands of clones, about 85% seen once, with about 9.4% in the top ten. Material: peripheral blood. These receptors originate from a human donor in a cohort sampled during active COVID-19.

This rearrangement joins TRBV18 to TRBJ2-1; TRBD1 matches 8 bases. Germline CDR1 is KGHSH and CDR2 is LQKENI. The CDR3 consists of 15 residues. Unmatched junction bases numbered 9, after V lost 3 bases and J lost 8 bases. CDR3 sequence reads: CASSPRAQGADEQFF. The CDR3 DNA reads as TGTGCCAGCTCACCCCGAGCCCAGGGGGCCGATGAGCAGTTCTTC.

This chain uses TRBV11-2 with TRBJ2-7; 9 bases match TRBD2. The length of the CDR3 is 16 residues. V lost 5 bases, J lost 3 bases, and 11 bases stayed unmatched. Germline V gene lookup returns CDR1 SGHAT and CDR2 FQNNGV. In nucleotides, the CDR3 is TGTGCCAGCAGCGCCCTTTTCGGGACTAGCCTCTACGAGCAGTACTTC. Translating it yields CASSALFGTSLYEQYF.

The chain links TRBV5-4 to TRBJ2-7; TRBD2 might be the D (5 bases). The germline V gene has CDR1 SGHNT and CDR2 YYREEE (reference sequence). The CDR3 runs to 17 residues. Trimming shortened V by 2 bases and J by 2 bases, and 20 bases separated the two germline ends. In nucleotides, the CDR3 is TGTGCCAGCAGCTTAAATCGCGGGTCGGTCCTACCCTACGAGCAGTACTTC. Translated, it gives CASSLNRGSVLPYEQYF.

The chain uses TRBV30 and TRBJ1-4; the D gene is possibly TRBD1 (5 bases). V was cut by 2 bases and J by 9 bases, with 10 bases left in between. Germline V lookup: CDR1 GTSNPN, CDR2 SVGIG (reference sequence). This CDR3 is 12 amino acids long. DNA for the CDR3: TGTGCCTGGAGTTTTGGGGCCCAAAAACTGTTTTTT. Protein sequence: CAWSFGAQKLFF. The full variable domain, rest sourced from reference TRBV30 and TRBJ1-4, is SQTIHQWPATLVQPVGSPLSLECTVEGTSNPNLYWYRQAAGRGLQLLFYSVGIGQISSEVPQNLSASRPQDRQFILSSKKLLLSDSGFYLCAWSFGAQKLFFGSGTQLSVL.

CDR3 sequence reads: CASSPQGDTQYF. In DNA, the CDR3 is TGTGCCAGCAGCCCACAGGGGGATACGCAGTATTTT. The chain carries TRBV4-2 and TRBJ2-3, with 7 bases identical to TRBD1. The CDR3 length is 12 residues. The germline CDR1 and CDR2 sequences are LGHNA and YNFKEQ. The ends lost 4 bases at V and 6 bases at J; junction bases unmatched: 1.

This chain joins TRBV28 and TRBJ2-4; TRBD1 agrees at 7 bases. This CDR3 has 12 amino acids. V gave up 5 bases and J gave up 5 bases; unmatched junction bases: 0. The germline gives CDR1 MDHEN, CDR2 SYDVKM. CDR3 nucleotide sequence: TGTGCCAGCAGTGGGACAGAAAACATTCAGTACTTC. Translating gives CASSGTENIQYF.

V gene TRBV3-1 (or the pseudogene TRBV3-2) combines with J gene TRBJ2-5, with D maybe TRBD1 (5 bases). CDR3 length: 15 residues. The germline CDR1 and CDR2 sequences are LGHDT and YNNKEL (reference sequence). V was pared by 0 bases and J by 2 bases, with 10 bases between. The CDR3 reads CASSQDLPGQETQYF. CDR3 DNA: TGTGCCAGCAGCCAAGATCTTCCAGGGCAAGAGACCCAGTACTTC.

This clone was detected a few times. Written as DNA, the CDR3 is TGTGCCAGCAGTGCGAGGACAGGGGCGTATACTGAAGCTTTCTTT. This sequence encodes CASSARTGAYTEAFF. This rearrangement joins TRBV25-1 to TRBJ1-1, with 9 bases lining up with TRBD1. Per germline, CDR1 MGHDK and CDR2 SYGVNS. The junction had 8 bases not matched to a gene; V was cut back by 4 bases and J by 5 bases. The CDR3 spans 15 residues.

The chain has TRBV27 and TRBJ2-1; 10 nucleotides match TRBD2. Germline V gene lookup returns CDR1 MNHEY and CDR2 SMNVEV (reference sequence). This CDR3 contains 14 residues. V dropped 7 bases and J dropped 4; count of bases not matched to a gene: 4. The DNA for the CDR3 is TGTGCCAGCACCCCGGGACTAGCGTACAATGAGCAGTTCTTC. Translating gives CASTPGLAYNEQFF.